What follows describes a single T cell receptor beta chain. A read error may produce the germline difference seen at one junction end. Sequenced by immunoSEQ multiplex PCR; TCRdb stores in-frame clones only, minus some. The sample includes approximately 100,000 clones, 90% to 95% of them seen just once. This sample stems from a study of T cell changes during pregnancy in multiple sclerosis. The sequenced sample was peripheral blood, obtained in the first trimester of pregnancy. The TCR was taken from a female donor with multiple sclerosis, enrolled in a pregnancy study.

Here the CDR3 DNA reads TGTGCTAGCAGCTTCCGACTAGCTATCCCCCACTCCTACAATGAGCAGTTCTTC. It encodes CASSFRLAIPHSYNEQFF. The chain is built from TRBV7-7 and TRBJ2-1, with 7 positions matching TRBD2. The germline CDR1 and CDR2 sequences are SSHAT and FNYEAQ (reference sequence). This CDR3 is 18 amino acids long.